The next 16 T cell receptor beta chains were all read from a single sample in a study of T cells in Graves' hyperthyroidism and ophthalmopathy. Amplification targeted TCR beta CDR3 regions from RNA transcripts. The TCR CDR3 was amplified in a first-round RT-PCR using the HTBI primer set. TCRdb ran MiXCR on the multiplex PCR reads and lists one entry per CDR3 protein. Of over 700,000 distinct CDR3 sequences detected, around 40% appear once; the ten largest clones hold around 30%. The specimen was blood. The receptors here all came from a woman between 40 and 55 years old with Graves' hyperthyroidism.

This clonotype was counted at least ten times. This rearrangement joins TRBV6-5 to TRBJ1-6; D not certain. V lost 4 bases, J lost 5 bases, and 6 bases lay in between. Germline-derived CDR1 and CDR2 are MNHEY and SVGAGI. This CDR3 comprises 13 residues. CDR3 protein: CASSSWNNSPLHF. In nucleotides, the CDR3 is TGTGCCAGCAGTTCCTGGAATAATTCACCCCTCCACTTT.

About this clonotype: A read error may be the cause here, since a much bigger clone is one base away. The CDR3 loop is CATSRGRSGVSYEQYF. The CDR3 DNA sequence: TGTGCCACCAGCAGAGGTCGCTCGGGGGTATCCTACGAGCAGTACTTC. The chain links TRBV15 to TRBJ2-7; TRBD2 might be the D (6 bases). The V and J ends lost 1 base and 1 base respectively, with 14 bases between them. From germline, CDR1 is LNHNV and CDR2 YYDKDF (reference sequence). This CDR3 spans 16 amino acids.

Ten or more counts support this clonotype. V and J are TRBV7-2 and TRBJ2-7; the match to TRBD1 covers 9 bases. The CDR3 covers 17 residues. Per the germline V gene, CDR1 is SGHTA and CDR2 is FQGNSA. The trim removed 5 bases at V and 0 bases at J, leaving 11 bases unmatched. Here the CDR3 DNA reads TGTGCCAGCAGCCCGTCGTTCGGGACAGGGTCCTCCTACGAGCAGTACTTC. Amino acid sequence: CASSPSFGTGSSYEQYF.

This clonotype was seen many times. The CDR3 protein is CSACSPRYGYTF. CDR3 nucleotide sequence: TGCAGTGCGTGCTCCCCTAGGTATGGCTACACCTTC. The rearrangement uses TRBV20-1 and TRBJ1-2; D is unclear. CDR3 length equals 12 residues. CDR1 is DFQATT and CDR2 is SNEGSKA in the germline V gene (reference sequence). The V and J ends lost 6 bases and 5 bases respectively, with 13 bases between them.

The V gene is TRBV15, the J gene TRBJ1-2; D is perhaps TRBD1 (5 bases). CDR1 is LNHNV and CDR2 is YYDKDF in the germline V gene (reference sequence). CDR3 size: 13 residues. Trimming removed 0 bases from V and 7 bases from J, with 9 bases in between. In DNA, the CDR3 is TGTGCCACCAGCAGAGATGCGGGGGGTGGCTACACCTTC. Amino acids: CATSRDAGGGYTF.

The genes are TRBV4-3 and TRBJ2-2; D gene unclear. The length of the CDR3 is 14 residues. From germline, CDR1 is LGHNA and CDR2 YSLEER. The V and J ends lost 6 bases and 4 bases respectively, with 12 bases between them. CDR3 sequence: CASSNVVGTGELFF. For the CDR3, the DNA is TGCGCCAGCAGTAATGTCGTGGGCACCGGGGAGCTGTTTTTT.

As for this clonotype: A read error may be the cause here, since a much bigger clone is one base away. This chain uses TRBV7-9 with TRBJ1-1; D may be TRBD1 (6 bases). This CDR3 spans 15 amino acids. The germline V gene has CDR1 SEHNR and CDR2 FQNEAQ (reference sequence). CDR3 loop: CASGLAGRGVTEAFF. CDR3 bases: TGTGCCAGCGGCTTAGCAGGCAGGGGAGTCACTGAAGCTTTCTTT.

CDR3 DNA: TGTGCCACCAGTGAACCAGGACGCTCCGGGGAGCTGTTTTTT. Translated, it gives CATSEPGRSGELFF. V is TRBV24-1 and J is TRBJ2-2; no clear D gene. The CDR3 loop spans 14 amino acids. Germline V CDR1 and CDR2: KGHDR, SFDVKD. Trimming shortened V by 4 bases and J by 6 bases, and 11 bases separated the two germline ends.

This clonotype was detected many times. The CDR3 region is CASRPGTEVYGYTF. CDR3 sequence (DNA): TGTGCCAGCAGACCAGGGACAGAGGTCTATGGCTACACCTTC. The rearrangement links TRBV7-9 to TRBJ1-2, with 7 bases lining up with TRBD1. Germline V gene data show CDR1 as SEHNR and CDR2 as FQNEAQ (reference sequence). V lost 6 bases, J lost 4 bases, and 8 bases stayed unmatched. The CDR3 has 14 amino acids.

The sample holds many counts of this clonotype. This chain joins TRBV29-1 and TRBJ2-2, with TRBD1 identical over 7 bases. The J segment lost 7 bases and the V segment lost 2 bases, leaving 4 bases of the junction unmatched. Germline lookup yields CDR1 SQVTM and CDR2 ANQGSEA. The length of the CDR3 is 13 residues. The CDR3 coding sequence is TGCAGCGTTGAACTAGCAGGGGGCGGGGAGCTGTTTTTT. Translation: CSVELAGGGELFF.

J is TRBJ1-5 and V is TRBV2; D is perhaps TRBD1 (6 bases). Trimming left V 6 bases short and J 5 bases short, with 14 bases between. Germline values: CDR1 SNHLY, CDR2 FYNNEI. The CDR3 loop spans 14 amino acids. The CDR3 protein is CASSPGQYDQPQHF. As DNA, the CDR3 is TGTGCCAGCAGCCCAGGACAGTATGATCAGCCCCAGCATTTT.

This clonotype has only a few counts. This chain uses TRBV29-1 with TRBJ1-4, with a tentative D call TRBD1 (5 bases). The CDR3 has 16 residues. Germline CDR1 reads SQVTM; CDR2 reads ANQGSEA. V dropped 4 bases and J dropped 0 bases, with 15 bases sitting between them. In DNA, the CDR3 is TGCAGCGTTGTGGGTAGTGTGGGGGCAACTAATGAAAAACTGTTTTTT. This codes for CSVVGSVGATNEKLFF.

The rearrangement uses TRBV10-3 and TRBJ1-2; the D gene is possibly TRBD1 (5 bases). The CDR3 contains 12 residues. Trimming took 10 bases from V and 8 from J, leaving 17 bases between them. Germline lookup yields CDR1 ENHRY and CDR2 SYGVKD. The CDR3 DNA follows: TGTGCCACGACTAGCGGGACCATGGGCTACACCTTC. It translates to CATTSGTMGYTF.

CDR3 in amino acids: CASSPGGTSGRYEQYF. The CDR3, as DNA: TGTGCCAGTAGTCCCGGCGGGACTAGCGGGAGGTACGAGCAGTACTTC. The V call is TRBV19, the J call TRBJ2-7, with 15 bases fitting TRBD2. Germline V lookup: CDR1 LNHDA, CDR2 SQIVND (reference sequence). Unmatched junction bases numbered 6, after V lost 5 bases and J lost 4 bases. CDR3 size: 16 residues.

This clonotype was counted at least ten times. CDR3 in amino acids: CAISDSLSSGANVLTF. The DNA for the CDR3 is TGTGCCATCAGTGACTCCCTTAGCTCTGGGGCCAACGTCCTGACTTTC. The V call is TRBV10-3, the J call TRBJ2-6; no clear D. Germline loops: CDR1 ENHRY, CDR2 SYGVKD. Between the trimmed V and J ends, which lost 3 bases and 0 bases, there was a span of 9 bases. The CDR3 is 16 amino acids.

This clonotype was seen only a few times. The rearrangement links TRBV6-5 to TRBJ1-1; D is perhaps TRBD1 (6 bases). This CDR3 spans 13 amino acids. V gave up 4 bases and J gave up 7 bases, with 13 bases separating them. CDR1 and CDR2 (germline): MNHEY, SVGAGI. The DNA for the CDR3 is TGTGCCAGCAGTTCGGGGGCCCCCCATGAAGCTTTCTTT. Encoded protein: CASSSGAPHEAFF.